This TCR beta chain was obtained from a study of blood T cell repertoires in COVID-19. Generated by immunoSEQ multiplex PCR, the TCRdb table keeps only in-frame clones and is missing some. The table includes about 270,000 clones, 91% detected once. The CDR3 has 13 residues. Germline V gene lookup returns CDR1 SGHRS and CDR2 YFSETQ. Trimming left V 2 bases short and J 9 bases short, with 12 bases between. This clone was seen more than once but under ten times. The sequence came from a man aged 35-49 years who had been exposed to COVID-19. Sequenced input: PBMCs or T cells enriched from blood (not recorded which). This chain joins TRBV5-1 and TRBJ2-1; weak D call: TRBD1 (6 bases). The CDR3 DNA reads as TGCGCCAGCAGCTTATCAGGGGCGCGTGAGCAGTTCTTC. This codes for CASSLSGAREQFF.